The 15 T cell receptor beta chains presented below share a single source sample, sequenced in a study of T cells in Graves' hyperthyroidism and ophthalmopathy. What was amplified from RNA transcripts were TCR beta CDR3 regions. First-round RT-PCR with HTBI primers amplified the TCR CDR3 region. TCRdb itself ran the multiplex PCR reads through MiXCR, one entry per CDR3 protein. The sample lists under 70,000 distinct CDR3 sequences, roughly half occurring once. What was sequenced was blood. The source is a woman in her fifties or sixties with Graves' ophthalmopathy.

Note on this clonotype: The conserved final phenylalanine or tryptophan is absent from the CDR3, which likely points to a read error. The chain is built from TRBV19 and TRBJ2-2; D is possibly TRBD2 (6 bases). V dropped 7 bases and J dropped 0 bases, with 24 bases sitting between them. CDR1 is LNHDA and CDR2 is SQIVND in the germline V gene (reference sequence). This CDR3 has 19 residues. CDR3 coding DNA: TGTGCCAGTATCTCCTCACTTGGTAGCGGAAGAACGAACACCGGGGAGCTGTTTCTT. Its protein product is CASISSLGSGRTNTGELFL.

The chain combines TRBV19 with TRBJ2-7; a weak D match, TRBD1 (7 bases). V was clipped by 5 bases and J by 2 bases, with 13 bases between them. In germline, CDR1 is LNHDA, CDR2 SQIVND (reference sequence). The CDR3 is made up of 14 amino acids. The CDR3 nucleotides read TGTGCCAGTAGTTCCCAGGGGGGCCCCTACGAGCAGTACTTC. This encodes CASSSQGGPYEQYF. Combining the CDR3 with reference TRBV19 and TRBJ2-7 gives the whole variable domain DGGITQSPKYLFRKEGQNVTLSCEQNLNHDAMYWYRQDPGQGLRLIYYSQIVNDFQKGDIAEGYSVSREKKESFPLTVTSAQKNPTAFYLCASSSQGGPYEQYFGPGTRLTVT.

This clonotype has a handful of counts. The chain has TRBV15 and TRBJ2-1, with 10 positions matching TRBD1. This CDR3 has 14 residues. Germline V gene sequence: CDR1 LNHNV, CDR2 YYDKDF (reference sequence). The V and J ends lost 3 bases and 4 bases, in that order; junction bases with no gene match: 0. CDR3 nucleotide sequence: TGTGCCACCAGCAGGGGACAGGGGTACAATGAGCAGTTCTTC. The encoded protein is CATSRGQGYNEQFF.

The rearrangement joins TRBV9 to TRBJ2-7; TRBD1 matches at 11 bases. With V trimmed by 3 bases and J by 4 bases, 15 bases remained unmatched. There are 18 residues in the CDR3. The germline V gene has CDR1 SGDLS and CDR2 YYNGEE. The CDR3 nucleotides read TGTGCCAGCAGCGAAACCGGGACAGGGGGACAGCGGGAGTACGAGCAGTACTTC. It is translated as CASSETGTGGQREYEQYF.

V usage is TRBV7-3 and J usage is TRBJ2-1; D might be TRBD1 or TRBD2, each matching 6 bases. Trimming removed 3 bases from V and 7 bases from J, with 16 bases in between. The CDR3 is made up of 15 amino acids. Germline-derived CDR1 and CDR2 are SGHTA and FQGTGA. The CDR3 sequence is CASSLAIPGANEQFF. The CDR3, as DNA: TGTGCCAGCAGCTTGGCTATCCCGGGGGCGAATGAGCAGTTCTTC.

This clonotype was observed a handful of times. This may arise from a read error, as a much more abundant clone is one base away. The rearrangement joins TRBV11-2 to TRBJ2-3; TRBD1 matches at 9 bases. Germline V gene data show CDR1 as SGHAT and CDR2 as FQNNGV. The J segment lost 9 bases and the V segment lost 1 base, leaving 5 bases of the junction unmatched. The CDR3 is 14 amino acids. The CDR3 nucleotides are TGTGCCAGCAGCTTAGGGCTCGGACAGGGGACGCAGTATTTT. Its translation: CASSLGLGQGTQYF.

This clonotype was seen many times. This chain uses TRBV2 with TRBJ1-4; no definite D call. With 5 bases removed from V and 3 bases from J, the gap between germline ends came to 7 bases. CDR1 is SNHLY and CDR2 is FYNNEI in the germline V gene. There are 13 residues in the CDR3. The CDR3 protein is CASSQRPNEKLFF. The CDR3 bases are TGTGCCAGCAGTCAGAGGCCTAATGAAAAACTGTTTTTT.

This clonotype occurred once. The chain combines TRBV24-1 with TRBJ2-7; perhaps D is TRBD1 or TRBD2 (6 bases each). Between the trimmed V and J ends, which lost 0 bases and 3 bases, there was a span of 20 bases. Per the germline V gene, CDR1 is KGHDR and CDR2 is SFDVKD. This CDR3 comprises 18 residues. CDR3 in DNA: TGTGCCACCAGTGATTTGCAGGGGAGGACAGACGTATTCTACGAGCAGTACTTC. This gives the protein CATSDLQGRTDVFYEQYF.

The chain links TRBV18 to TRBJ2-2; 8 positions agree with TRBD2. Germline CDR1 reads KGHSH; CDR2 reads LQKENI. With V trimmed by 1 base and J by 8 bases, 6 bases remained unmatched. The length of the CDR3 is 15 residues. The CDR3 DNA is TGTGCCAGCTCACCACGAGAGACTAGCGCAGGGGAGCTGTTTTTT. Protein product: CASSPRETSAGELFF.

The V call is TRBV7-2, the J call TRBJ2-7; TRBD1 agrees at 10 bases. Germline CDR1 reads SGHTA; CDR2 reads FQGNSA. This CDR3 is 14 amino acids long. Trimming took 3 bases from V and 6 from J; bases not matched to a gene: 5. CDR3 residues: CASSFRDRGREQYF. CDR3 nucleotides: TGTGCCAGCAGCTTCCGGGACAGGGGACGCGAGCAGTACTTC. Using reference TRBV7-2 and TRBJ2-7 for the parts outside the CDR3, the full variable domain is GAGVSQSPSNKVTEKGKDVELRCDPISGHTALYWYRQSLGQGLEFLIYFQGNSAPDKSGLPSDRFSAERTGGSVSTLTIQRTQQEDSAVYLCASSFRDRGREQYFGPGTRLTVT.

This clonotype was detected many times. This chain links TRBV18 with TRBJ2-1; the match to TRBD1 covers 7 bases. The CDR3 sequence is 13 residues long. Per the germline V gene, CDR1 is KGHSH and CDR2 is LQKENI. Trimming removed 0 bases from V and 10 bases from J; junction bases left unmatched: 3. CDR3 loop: CASSPPDREEQFF. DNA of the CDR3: TGTGCCAGCTCACCACCCGACAGGGAGGAGCAGTTCTTC.

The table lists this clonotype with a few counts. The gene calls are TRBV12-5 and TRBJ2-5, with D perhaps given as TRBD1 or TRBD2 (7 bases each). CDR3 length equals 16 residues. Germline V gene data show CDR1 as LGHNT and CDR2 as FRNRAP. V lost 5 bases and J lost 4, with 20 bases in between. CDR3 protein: CASGTALTGEGETQYF. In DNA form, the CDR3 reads TGTGCTAGTGGTACCGCCTTAACAGGGGAGGGAGAGACCCAGTACTTC.

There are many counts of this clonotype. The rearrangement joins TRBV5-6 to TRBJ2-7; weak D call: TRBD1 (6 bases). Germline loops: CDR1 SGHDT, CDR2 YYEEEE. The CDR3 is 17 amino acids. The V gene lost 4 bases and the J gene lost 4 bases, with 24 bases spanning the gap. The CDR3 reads CASSRRFRSGAKYEQYF. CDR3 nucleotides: TGTGCCAGCAGCCGGAGGTTCAGGTCAGGGGCCAAGTACGAGCAGTACTTC.

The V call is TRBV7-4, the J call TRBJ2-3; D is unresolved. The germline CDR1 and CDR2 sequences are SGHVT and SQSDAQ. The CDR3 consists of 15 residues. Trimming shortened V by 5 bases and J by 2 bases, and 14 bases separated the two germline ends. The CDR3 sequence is CASSQSPTITDTQYF. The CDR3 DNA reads TGTGCCAGCAGCCAAAGCCCGACAATCACAGATACGCAGTATTTT.

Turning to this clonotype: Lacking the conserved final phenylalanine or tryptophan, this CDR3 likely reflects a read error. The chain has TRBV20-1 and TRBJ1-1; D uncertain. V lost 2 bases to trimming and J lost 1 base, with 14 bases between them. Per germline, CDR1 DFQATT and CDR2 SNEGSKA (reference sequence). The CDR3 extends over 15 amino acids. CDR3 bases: TGCAGTGCTAGACCTGGTACAGCCTCGAACACTGAAGCTTTCCTT. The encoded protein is CSARPGTASNTEAFL.